A single sample gave rise to the 12 T cell receptor beta chains below, sequenced in a study of radiation and T cells in renal cell carcinoma. Here immunoSEQ multiplex PCR was the method, and the copy in TCRdb shows in-frame clones only, minus some. The sample includes about 150,000 clones, about 88% of them seen just once. Time point defined: baseline pretreatment blood. Treatment described: 15 Gy SBRT to primary tumor, nephrectomy 4 weeks later. The sample here was blood, taken from a patient whose treatment included radiotherapy and nephrectomy. The receptors shown here come from a woman in her 70s with renal cell carcinoma.

This sequence joins TRBV7-6 and TRBJ1-5; D remains unclear. Germline lookup yields CDR1 SGHVS and CDR2 FNYEAQ. V dropped 1 base and J dropped 6 bases, with 10 bases sitting between them. This CDR3 has 14 residues. The CDR3 DNA is TGTGCCAGCAGCTTAGGGGGAGTCGGTCAGCCCCAGCATTTT. Translating gives CASSLGGVGQPQHF.

The chain couples TRBV4-3 to TRBJ1-2; unclear D gene. Per germline, CDR1 LGHNA and CDR2 YSLEER. The CDR3 covers 13 residues. Trimming removed 4 bases from V and 6 bases from J, with 12 bases in between. Written as DNA, the CDR3 is TGCGCCAGCAGCCGCAAGGGTATCCATGGCTACACCTTC. Translation gives CASSRKGIHGYTF.

The chain couples TRBV6-6 to TRBJ2-2; D gene uncertain. The CDR3 is made up of 12 amino acids. V lost 5 bases and J 8 bases, leaving 9 bases between the germline ends. CDR1 and CDR2 from the germline V gene are MNHNY and SVGAGI (reference sequence). The CDR3: CASSDNSGELFF. The CDR3 DNA sequence: TGTGCCAGCAGTGACAATTCTGGGGAGCTGTTTTTT.

The rearrangement joins TRBV5-8 to TRBJ1-6, with 8 bases lining up with TRBD1. Germline V lookup: CDR1 SGHTS, CDR2 YDEGEE. The CDR3 is 13 residues long. The V gene end was trimmed by 7 bases and the J gene end by 5 bases; junction bases not matched to a gene: 2. CDR3 amino acids: CASQTGDNSPLHF. The CDR3 DNA reads as TGTGCCAGCCAGACAGGGGATAATTCACCCCTCCACTTT.

The V call is TRBV7-9, the J call TRBJ1-5, with D possibly TRBD1 on 5 matching bases. The length of the CDR3 is 13 residues. Germline V gives CDR1 SEHNR, CDR2 FQNEAQ (reference sequence). V dropped 5 bases and J dropped 8 bases, with 13 bases sitting between them. CDR3 sequence: CASSTGAQEPQHF. In nucleotides, the CDR3 is TGTGCCAGCAGCACCGGGGCCCAGGAGCCCCAGCATTTT.

The chain is built from TRBV29-1 and TRBJ2-3; TRBD1 or TRBD2 may be the D gene (6 bases each). V dropped 7 bases and J dropped 5 bases, with 16 bases sitting between them. The CDR3 spans 13 residues. Germline V CDR1 and CDR2: SQVTM, ANQGSEA. The CDR3 region has the DNA TGCAGCGCCGGGGGCCTTGGTCTAGATACGCAGTATTTT. It translates to CSAGGLGLDTQYF.

V usage is TRBV7-2 and J usage is TRBJ1-2, with TRBD1 identical over 8 bases. V shed 5 bases, J shed 4 bases, and the junction held 3 bases outside the gene matches. There are 13 residues in the CDR3. Looked up from germline, CDR1 is SGHTA and CDR2 is FQGNSA. The CDR3: CASSTGTGYGYTF. Written as DNA, the CDR3 is TGTGCCAGCAGCACCGGGACAGGCTATGGCTACACCTTC.

This clone was observed a few times. V and J are TRBV30 and TRBJ1-5; TRBD1 is a possible D gene (5 bases). Trimming pared 0 bases from V and 7 bases from J, leaving 13 bases between. The V gene's germline CDR1 is GTSNPN and CDR2 SVGIG (reference sequence). The CDR3 is made up of 14 amino acids. The CDR3 reads CAWSVPGGGQPQHF. For the CDR3, the DNA is TGTGCCTGGAGTGTACCGGGGGGAGGACAGCCCCAGCATTTT.

This chain links TRBV30 with TRBJ1-2, with 10 nucleotides matching TRBD1. CDR1 is GTSNPN and CDR2 is SVGIG in the germline V gene (reference sequence). V lost 2 bases to trimming and J lost 1 base; unmatched junction nucleotides: 4. The CDR3 loop spans 15 amino acids. This CDR3 is CAWSTGQGVNYGYTF. The CDR3 coding sequence is TGTGCCTGGAGTACCGGACAGGGGGTTAACTATGGCTACACCTTC.

This clone was counted a single time. The V gene is TRBV6-1, the J gene TRBJ2-7; D is perhaps TRBD1 or TRBD2 (5 bases each). From germline, CDR1 is MNHNS and CDR2 SASEGT. The CDR3 length is 13 residues. Trimming pared 3 bases from V and 0 bases from J, leaving 6 bases between. CDR3 residues: CASSEGDSYEQYF. In DNA form, the CDR3 reads TGTGCCAGCAGTGAGGGGGACTCCTACGAGCAGTACTTC.

The chain couples TRBV15 to TRBJ2-5; TRBD2 aligns across 12 bases. Unmatched junction bases numbered 4, after V lost 0 bases and J lost 5 bases. Per the germline V gene, CDR1 is LNHNV and CDR2 is YYDKDF (reference sequence). This CDR3 is 16 amino acids long. The CDR3 nucleotides are TGTGCCACCAGCAGAGATCTAGCGGGGGGGCAGGAGACCCAGTACTTC. It translates to CATSRDLAGGQETQYF. Drawing the rest from reference TRBV15 and TRBJ2-5, the complete variable domain is DAMVIQNPRYQVTQFGKPVTLSCSQTLNHNVMYWYQQKSSQAPKLLFHYYDKDFNNEADTPDNFQSRRPNTSFCFLDIRSPGLGDTAMYLCATSRDLAGGQETQYFGPGTRLLVL.

This sequence joins TRBV7-8 and TRBJ2-2; 12 bases fit TRBD2. The CDR3 is 16 amino acids. From germline, CDR1 is SGHVS and CDR2 FQNEAQ. Losses at the gene ends were 2 bases for V and 7 bases for J; bases not matched to a gene: 5. The CDR3 DNA reads TGTGCCAGCAGCTTAAGGGGACTAGCGGGCATCGGGGAGCTGTTTTTT. It encodes CASSLRGLAGIGELFF.